Listed below are T cell receptor beta chains from one sample, sequenced in a study of CD8+ T cells in alopecia areata. TCRdb keeps only in-frame clones here, not all; method: immunoSEQ multiplex PCR. This table holds some 170,000 clones, 53% found once. This specimen consisted of CD8+ T cells sorted from blood, obtained at week 24, from a patient treated with tofacitinib. These receptors originate from a human donor with alopecia areata. CDR3s include the opening cysteine and the closing phenylalanine or tryptophan. D genes are given only for firm matches. Clone size is stated in some rows and not others, as once, few, many or a class when expanded.

V gene: TRBV5-6
D gene: -
J gene: TRBJ1-5
clone size: -
CDR3 DNA: TGTGCCAGCAGCTTGGACAGTCCGTATCAGCCCCAGCATTTT
CDR3 protein: CASSLDSPYQPQHF

V gene: TRBV5-6
D gene: -
J gene: TRBJ2-1
clone size: -
CDR3 DNA: TGTGCCAGCAGCTTGGCGAGCAACGGCAATGAGCAGTTCTTC
CDR3 protein: CASSLASNGNEQFF

V gene: TRBV4-3
D gene: -
J gene: TRBJ1-1
clone size: -
CDR3 DNA: TGCGCCAGCAGCCAAGATCTTGGGAGAGGAAACACTGAAGCTTTCTTT
CDR3 protein: CASSQDLGRGNTEAFF

V gene: TRBV5-6
D gene: TRBD1
J gene: TRBJ2-1
clone size: few
CDR3 DNA: TGTGCCAGCAGCTTCGGGACAGGGTACTACAATGAGCAGTTCTTC
CDR3 protein: CASSFGTGYYNEQFF

V gene: TRBV4-3
D gene: -
J gene: TRBJ2-7
clone size: few
CDR3 DNA: TGCGCCAGCAGCCAAGCACCGGACAGCTCCTACGAGCAGTACTTC
CDR3 protein: CASSQAPDSSYEQYF

V gene: TRBV5-1
D gene: TRBD1
J gene: TRBJ2-3
clone size: -
CDR3 DNA: TGCGCCAGCAGCCAACGACAGGGGAGGACAGATACGCAGTATTTT
CDR3 protein: CASSQRQGRTDTQYF

V gene: TRBV27
D gene: -
J gene: TRBJ1-1
clone size: few
CDR3 DNA: TGTGCCAGCAGTTTATACCGGGGTTGGACTGAAGCTTTCTTT
CDR3 protein: CASSLYRGWTEAFF

V gene: TRBV6-5
D gene: -
J gene: TRBJ1-1
clone size: -
CDR3 DNA: TGTGCCAGCAGTTACGCCCGGGATACTGAAGCTTTCTTT
CDR3 protein: CASSYARDTEAFF

V gene: TRBV29-1
D gene: -
J gene: TRBJ1-1
clone size: -
CDR3 DNA: TGCAGCGTTGAAGATCCTGGTACGTCCACTGAAGCTTTCTTT
CDR3 protein: CSVEDPGTSTEAFF

V gene: TRBV27
D gene: -
J gene: TRBJ2-5
clone size: -
CDR3 DNA: TGTGCCAGCAGTCGTACAAGAGACAGAGAGACCCAGTACTTC
CDR3 protein: CASSRTRDRETQYF